This T cell receptor (beta chain) was recovered during a study of shared clonotypes between healthy human individuals. This clone was found a few times. As originally analysed: Because ImmunoSEQ provided only junction sequences with no quality scores, the filtering differed. The protocol was immunoSEQ multiplex PCR, while the TCRdb copy is restricted to in-frame clones and leaves out a portion. For V, J and clone size, that table is used; D and trimming come from the DNA. The sample includes about a million clones, about 80% of them seen just once. Into CD45RA+ naive and CD45RA-negative memory subsets, the CD4+ cells were split. The source material was memory CD4+ T cells sorted from blood. Sample subset: CD45RA-negative fraction. The receptor's source is a man aged 18 to 29 in good health.

In DNA, the CDR3 is TGTGCCAGCTCACCTGACAGGGGAGGAGTGAACACTGAAGCTTTCTTT. This translates into CASSPDRGGVNTEAFF. The V call is TRBV18, the J call TRBJ1-1, with TRBD1 matching 8 bases. This CDR3 spans 16 amino acids. The ends lost 3 bases at V and 0 bases at J; junction bases unmatched: 6. Germline CDR1 KGHSH, CDR2 LQKENI.